Listed below are T cell receptor beta chains from one sample, sequenced in a study of T cell changes during pregnancy in multiple sclerosis. The table came from immunoSEQ multiplex PCR; TCRdb's copy has only in-frame clones and leaves some out. The sample holds under 55,000 clones, around 93% seen once. Sequenced material: CD8+ T cells from peripheral blood mononuclear cells, taken after pregnancy. The receptors stem from a female donor with multiple sclerosis, enrolled in a pregnancy study. The CDR3 runs from the conserved cysteine through the conserved F or W. Each record gives: V gene, J gene, D gene, clone size, CDR3 protein, CDR3 DNA. The D gene is left open where the match is weak. Not every row has a clone size; where given, it reads once, few, many or a size class.

>TRBV14|TRBJ1-2|TRBD1|NA
CASSLRDRGQFLHGYTF
TGTGCCAGCAGCCTAAGAGACAGGGGGCAATTTCTCCATGGCTACACCTTC
>TRBV7-6|TRBJ2-3|TRBD2|NA
CASSLSGGATDTQYF
TGTGCCAGCAGCCTTAGCGGGGGGGCCACAGATACGCAGTATTTT
>TRBV27|TRBJ1-1|TRBD1|NA
CASFPGTGNFMNTEAFF
TGTGCCAGCTTTCCCGGGACAGGGAATTTCATGAACACTGAAGCTTTCTTT
>TRBV7-3|TRBJ1-1|NA|many
CASSPQGIPEAFF
TGTGCCAGCAGCCCCCAGGGGATCCCTGAAGCTTTCTTT
>TRBV6-4|TRBJ2-3|NA|NA
CASNNSTTDTQYF
TGTGCCAGCAATAACAGCACCACAGATACGCAGTATTTT
>TRBV6-5|TRBJ2-3|NA|NA
CASSGQAGTDTQYF
TGTGCCAGCAGTGGCCAAGCGGGCACAGATACGCAGTATTTT
>TRBV7-2|TRBJ2-5|TRBD2|NA
CASSRPVSGVYQETQYF
TGTGCCAGCAGCAGACCCGTTAGCGGGGTGTACCAAGAGACCCAGTACTTC
>TRBV4-1|TRBJ1-5|NA|NA
CASSQDAQDRSQPQHF
TGCGCCAGCAGCCAAGATGCACAGGACCGTTCTCAGCCCCAGCATTTT
>TRBV29-1|TRBJ2-1|NA|NA
CSVRGPDGDEQFF
TGCAGCGTTAGAGGGCCCGACGGCGATGAGCAGTTCTTC
>TRBV7-9|TRBJ2-1|TRBD2|few
CASSFAGGFNEQFF
TGTGCCAGCAGCTTTGCGGGGGGCTTCAATGAGCAGTTCTTC
>TRBV7-2|TRBJ2-7|NA|NA
CASSLQPHYEQYF
TGTGCCAGCAGCTTACAACCACACTACGAGCAGTACTTC
>TRBV6-5|TRBJ2-7|NA|NA
CASSYSIFGEQYF
TGTGCCAGCAGTTACTCGATCTTCGGCGAGCAGTACTTC
>TRBV7-9|TRBJ1-1|NA|NA
CASSLPIWGSAEAFF
TGTGCCAGCAGCCTGCCGATCTGGGGCTCGGCGGAAGCTTTCTTT
>TRBV29-1|TRBJ1-1|NA|NA
CSVEWQGMNTEAFF
TGCAGCGTTGAATGGCAGGGAATGAACACTGAAGCTTTCTTT
>TRBV6-1|TRBJ1-3|TRBD1|once
CASSVTGVIRGNTIYF
TGTGCCAGCAGTGTAACAGGGGTAATAAGAGGAAACACCATATATTTT
>TRBV7-7|TRBJ1-5|NA|NA
CASSLPRAGGYQPQHF
TGTGCTAGCAGCTTACCCCGGGCGGGGGGCTATCAGCCCCAGCATTTT
>TRBV7-8|TRBJ1-5|NA|once
CASSLVGGRVGLAQHF
TGTGCCAGCAGCTTAGTGGGAGGTCGGGTTGGTTTGGCCCAGCATTTT
>TRBV13|TRBJ1-2|TRBD1|NA
CASSWTGLSSFYGYTF
TGTGCCAGCTCCTGGACAGGGCTCTCCTCTTTCTATGGCTACACCTTC
>TRBV13|TRBJ2-2|TRBD2|NA
CASSLAGGPAGELFF
TGTGCCAGCAGCTTAGCGGGGGGGCCCGCCGGGGAGCTGTTTTTT
>TRBV11-2|TRBJ2-5|NA|NA
CASSLGDETQYF
TGTGCCAGCAGCTTAGGAGATGAGACCCAGTACTTC
>TRBV4-1|TRBJ2-1|TRBD1|NA
CASSQAQDRYAEQFF
TGCGCCAGCAGCCAAGCACAGGACAGGTATGCTGAGCAGTTCTTC
>TRBV30|TRBJ2-7|TRBD1|NA
CAWQHPGQEMLEQYF
TGTGCCTGGCAACACCCGGGACAGGAAATGCTCGAGCAGTACTTC
>TRBV11-3|TRBJ2-1|NA|NA
CASNPPVFEQFF
TGTGCCAGCAACCCTCCGGTTTTTGAGCAGTTCTTC
>TRBV7-8|TRBJ1-6|TRBD1|NA
CASSGQGELRYNSPLHF
TGTGCCAGCAGCGGACAGGGAGAGTTAAGATATAATTCACCCCTCCACTTT
>TRBV4-1|TRBJ1-2|NA|NA
CASSQVDSSGYGYTF
TGCGCCAGCAGCCAAGTGGACAGCTCTGGTTATGGCTACACCTTC
>TRBV19|TRBJ2-1|TRBD2|NA
CARSGTSGGALPSYNEQFF
TGTGCCAGATCCGGGACTAGCGGGGGGGCCCTACCCTCCTACAATGAGCAGTTCTTC
>TRBV6-1|TRBJ2-7|TRBD1|NA
CASSQGQGSSYEQYF
TGTGCCAGCAGTCAGGGACAGGGGAGCTCCTACGAGCAGTACTTC
>TRBV4-1|TRBJ1-6|NA|NA
CASSQDTPPRGAPLHF
TGCGCCAGCAGCCAAGATACCCCCCCGCGGGGTGCACCCCTCCACTTT
>TRBV13|TRBJ1-3|NA|few
CASSLGTPSSGNTIYF
TGTGCCAGCAGCTTAGGGACGCCTAGCTCTGGAAACACCATATATTTT
>TRBV9|TRBJ2-1|TRBD2|NA
CASSVRASGYNEQFF
TGTGCCAGCAGCGTGAGGGCTAGCGGCTACAATGAGCAGTTCTTC
>TRBV9|TRBJ2-1|TRBD2|NA
CASSVGSGGYNEQFF
TGTGCCAGCAGCGTAGGCAGCGGGGGATACAATGAGCAGTTCTTC
>TRBV7-3|TRBJ2-5|TRBD1|once
CAYSWDRGMWVQETQYF
TGTGCCTATTCTTGGGACAGGGGGATGTGGGTCCAAGAGACCCAGTACTTC
>TRBV2|TRBJ2-2|NA|NA
CACPGSTGELFF
TGTGCCTGCCCGGGGTCCACCGGGGAGCTGTTTTTT
>TRBV7-9|TRBJ2-6|NA|NA
CASIPPGYRVPGANVLTF
TGTGCCAGCATTCCCCCGGGGTACAGGGTTCCTGGGGCCAACGTCCTGACTTTC
>TRBV4-2|TRBJ2-2|TRBD1|NA
CASSQEPQGAENTGELFF
TGTGCCAGCAGCCAAGAACCACAGGGGGCCGAGAACACCGGGGAGCTGTTTTTT
>TRBV2|TRBJ1-1|NA|NA
CASSGGRNTEAFF
TGTGCCAGCAGTGGGGGCAGGAACACTGAAGCTTTCTTT
>TRBV11-2|TRBJ2-1|NA|NA
CASSFVGRHYNEQFF
TGTGCCAGCAGCTTTGTGGGGAGACACTACAATGAGCAGTTCTTC
>TRBV18|TRBJ1-1|TRBD1|NA
CASSRTGGGNTEAFF
TGTGCCAGCTCGAGGACAGGGGGTGGGAACACTGAAGCTTTCTTT
>TRBV4-1|TRBJ1-1|NA|NA
CASSQDTTGFSEAFF
TGCGCCAGCAGCCAGGACACCACAGGGTTCTCTGAAGCTTTCTTT
>TRBV7-6|TRBJ2-1|TRBD1|NA
CASSPSVDRANNEQFF
TGTGCCAGCAGCCCCTCGGTGGACAGGGCGAACAATGAGCAGTTCTTC
>TRBV19|TRBJ2-7|NA|NA
CASSPGRWREQYF
TGTGCCAGTAGTCCCGGAAGGTGGCGGGAGCAGTACTTC
>TRBV13|TRBJ1-3|NA|once
CASSLVGGATSSGNTIYF
TGTGCCAGCAGCTTAGTTGGAGGGGCTACCAGCTCTGGAAACACCATATATTTT
>TRBV5-8|TRBJ2-7|TRBD1|NA
CASSRTGGAGREQYF
TGTGCCAGCAGCAGGACAGGGGGAGCCGGGAGGGAGCAGTACTTC
>TRBV11-2|TRBJ2-7|NA|NA
CASSYQITSTKSYEQYF
TGTGCCAGCAGCTACCAAATAACATCGACAAAATCCTACGAGCAGTACTTC
>TRBV7-9|TRBJ2-7|TRBD2|medium-sized
CASSLWTSGYEQYF
TGTGCCAGCAGCCTATGGACTAGCGGATACGAGCAGTACTTC
>TRBV2|TRBJ2-7|NA|NA
CASSGSGGSYEQYF
TGTGCCAGCAGTGGGTCCGGGGGATCCTACGAGCAGTACTTC
>TRBV13|TRBJ2-7|TRBD2|NA
CASSLDPSGGAEQYF
TGTGCCAGCTCCTTGGATCCTAGCGGGGGGGCCGAGCAGTACTTC
>TRBV6-5|TRBJ1-2|NA|NA
CASSYSGEGYTF
TGTGCCAGCAGTTACTCAGGGGAAGGCTACACCTTC
>TRBV2|TRBJ2-5|TRBD2|NA
CASSEGTSANFQETQYF
TGTGCCAGCAGTGAAGGGACTAGCGCAAACTTCCAAGAGACCCAGTACTTC
>TRBV4-2|TRBJ1-6|TRBD1|NA
CASSHPPTGVGSPLHF
TGTGCCAGCAGCCACCCACCCACAGGGGTGGGTTCACCCCTCCACTTT